The present TCR beta chain was sequenced within a study of identical twins. Whole-study results and caveats: It was out-of-frame TCR alpha sharing in monozygotic twins that models underestimated. There were fewer insertions in abundant cord blood beta clonotypes, but memory repertoires showed no such pattern.

TCRdb re-called the 5' RACE reads with MiXCR, one entry per CDR3 protein. Among 400,000 to 500,000 distinct CDR3 sequences listed, less than 20% were seen once. This clonotype was observed many times. As yet, its antigen is unknown. All donors comprised healthy Caucasians. This sequence was found in a man over 45 in good health. The specimen was naive T cells sorted from blood.

The CDR3 here is CASSQGPGTYEQYF. The CDR3 nucleotides read TGCGCCAGCAGCCAGGGCCCCGGGACCTACGAGCAGTACTTC. The chain has TRBV4-1 and TRBJ2-7, with D possibly matching TRBD2 (5 bases). The germline V and J ends were trimmed by 3 bases and 2 bases, with 11 bases remaining between them. This CDR3 spans 14 amino acids. Germline V CDR1 and CDR2: MGHRA, YSYEKL.